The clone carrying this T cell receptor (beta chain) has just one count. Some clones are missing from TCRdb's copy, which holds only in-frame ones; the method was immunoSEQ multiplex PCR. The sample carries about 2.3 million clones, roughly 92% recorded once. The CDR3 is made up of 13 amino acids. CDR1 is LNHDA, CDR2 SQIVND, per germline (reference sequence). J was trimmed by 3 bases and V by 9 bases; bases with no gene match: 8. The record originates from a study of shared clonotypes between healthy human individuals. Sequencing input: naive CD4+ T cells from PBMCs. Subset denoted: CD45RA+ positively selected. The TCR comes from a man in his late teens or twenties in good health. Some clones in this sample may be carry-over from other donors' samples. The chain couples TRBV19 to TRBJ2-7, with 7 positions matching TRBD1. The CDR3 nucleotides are TGTGCCAGCCGGGAAGGGACAGACTACGAGCAGTACTTC. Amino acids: CASREGTDYEQYF.